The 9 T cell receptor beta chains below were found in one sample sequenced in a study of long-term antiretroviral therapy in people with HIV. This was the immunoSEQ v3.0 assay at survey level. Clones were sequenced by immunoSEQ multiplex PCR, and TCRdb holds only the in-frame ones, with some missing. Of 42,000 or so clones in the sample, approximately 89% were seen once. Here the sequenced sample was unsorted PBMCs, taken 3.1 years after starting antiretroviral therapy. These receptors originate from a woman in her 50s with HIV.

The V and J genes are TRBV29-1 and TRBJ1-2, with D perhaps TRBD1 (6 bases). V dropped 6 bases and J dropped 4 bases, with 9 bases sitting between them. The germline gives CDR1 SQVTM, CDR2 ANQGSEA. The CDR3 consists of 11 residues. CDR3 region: CSVGGLYGYTF. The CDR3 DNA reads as TGCAGCGTGGGGGGCCTCTATGGCTACACCTTC.

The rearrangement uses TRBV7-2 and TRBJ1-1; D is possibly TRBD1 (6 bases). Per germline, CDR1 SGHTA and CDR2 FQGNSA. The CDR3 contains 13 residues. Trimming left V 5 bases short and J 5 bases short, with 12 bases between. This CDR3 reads CASSRQVVTEAFF. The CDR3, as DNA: TGTGCCAGCAGCCGACAGGTAGTGACTGAAGCTTTCTTT.

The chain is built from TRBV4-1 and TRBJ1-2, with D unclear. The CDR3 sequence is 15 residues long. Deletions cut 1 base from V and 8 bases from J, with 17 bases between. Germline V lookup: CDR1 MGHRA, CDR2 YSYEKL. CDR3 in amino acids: CASSQGTRVLDGYTF. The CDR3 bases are TGCGCCAGCAGCCAAGGCACAAGGGTCCTAGACGGCTACACCTTC.

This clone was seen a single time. This chain's CDR3 is CASSLSQGLSSGNTIYF. CDR3 sequence (DNA): TGTGCCAGCTCACTGTCACAGGGTCTTTCCTCTGGAAACACCATATATTTT. The J gene is TRBJ1-3, the V gene TRBV18, with D possibly being TRBD1 (6 bases). Germline CDR1 and CDR2: KGHSH and LQKENI. V lost 4 bases and J 0 bases, leaving 16 bases between the germline ends. The CDR3 has 17 residues.

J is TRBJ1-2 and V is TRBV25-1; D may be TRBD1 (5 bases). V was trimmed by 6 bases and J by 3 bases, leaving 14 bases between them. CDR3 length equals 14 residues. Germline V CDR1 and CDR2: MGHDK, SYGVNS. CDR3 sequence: CASSRDGYYYGYTF. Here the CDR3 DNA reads TGTGCCAGCAGCAGGGACGGATACTACTATGGCTACACCTTC.

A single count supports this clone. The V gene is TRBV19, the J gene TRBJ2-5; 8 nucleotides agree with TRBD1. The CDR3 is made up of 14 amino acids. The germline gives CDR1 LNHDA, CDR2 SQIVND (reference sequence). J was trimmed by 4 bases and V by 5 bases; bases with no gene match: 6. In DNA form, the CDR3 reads TGTGCCAGTAGTGACAGGGGTTTCGGAGAGACCCAGTACTTC. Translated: CASSDRGFGETQYF.

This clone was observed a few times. The CDR3 loop is CASSFGQGNQPQHF. The CDR3 DNA reads TGTGCCAGCAGCTTCGGACAGGGGAATCAGCCCCAGCATTTT. The chain has TRBV7-9 and TRBJ1-5; TRBD1 aligns across 9 bases. V dropped 3 bases and J dropped 4; count of bases not matched to a gene: 1. This CDR3 comprises 14 residues. Looked up from germline, CDR1 is SEHNR and CDR2 is FQNEAQ (reference sequence).

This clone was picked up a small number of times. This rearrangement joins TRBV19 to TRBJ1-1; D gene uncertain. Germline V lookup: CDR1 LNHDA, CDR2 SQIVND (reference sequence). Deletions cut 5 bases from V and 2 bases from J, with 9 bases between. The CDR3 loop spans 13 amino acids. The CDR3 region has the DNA TGTGCCAGTAGTGAGGCAGTTAACACTGAAGCTTTCTTT. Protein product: CASSEAVNTEAFF.

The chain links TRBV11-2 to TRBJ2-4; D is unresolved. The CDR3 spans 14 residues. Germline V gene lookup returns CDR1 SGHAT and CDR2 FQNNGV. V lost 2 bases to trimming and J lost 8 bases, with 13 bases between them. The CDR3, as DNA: TGTGCCAGCAGCTTAACCTTTACGGCTGACATTCAGTACTTC. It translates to CASSLTFTADIQYF.